This entry lists 32 T cell receptor beta chains sequenced from one sample in a study of blood T cell repertoires in COVID-19. Method: immunoSEQ multiplex PCR; TCRdb's copy keeps in-frame clones and lacks some. The sample shows 370,000 or so clones, about 89% of them seen only once. Material: PBMCs or T cells enriched from blood (not recorded which). The receptor set was obtained from a man aged 30 to 45 who had recovered from COVID-19.

The chain couples TRBV11-2 to TRBJ2-5; perhaps TRBD2 as D (7 bases). The ends were cut back, 4 bases at V and 3 bases at J, with 21 bases in the middle. The CDR3 spans 17 residues. Germline V gene lookup returns CDR1 SGHAT and CDR2 FQNNGV. In DNA, the CDR3 is TGTGCCAGCAGCTCCACCAGGGCGGGGGCGAGGAAAGAGACCCAGTACTTC. Protein: CASSSTRAGARKETQYF.

The J gene is TRBJ2-1, the V gene TRBV7-9, with 9 bases that match TRBD1. The V and J ends lost 0 bases and 8 bases, in that order; junction bases with no gene match: 2. CDR1 SEHNR and CDR2 FQNEAQ come from the germline V gene (reference sequence). CDR3 length equals 14 residues. Here the CDR3 reads CASSLAQGAHEQFF. CDR3 DNA: TGTGCCAGCAGCTTAGCACAGGGGGCCCATGAGCAGTTCTTC.

The V gene is TRBV7-2, the J gene TRBJ2-5, with D maybe TRBD2 (6 bases). CDR1 and CDR2 (germline): SGHTA, FQGNSA. Trimming cost V 3 bases and J 5 bases, with 13 bases left between them. This CDR3 is built from 14 residues. CDR3 sequence: CASSLGGARETQYF. The CDR3 nucleotides are TGTGCCAGCAGCTTGGGCGGGGCCAGGGAGACCCAGTACTTC. Full variable domain (missing parts from reference TRBV7-2 and TRBJ2-5): GAGVSQSPSNKVTEKGKDVELRCDPISGHTALYWYRQSLGQGLEFLIYFQGNSAPDKSGLPSDRFSAERTGGSVSTLTIQRTQQEDSAVYLCASSLGGARETQYFGPGTRLLVL.

The chain uses TRBV6-5 and TRBJ1-2; possibly TRBD1 for D (6 bases). V was cut by 2 bases and J by 1 base, with 11 bases left in between. CDR3 length: 15 amino acids. In germline, CDR1 is MNHEY, CDR2 SVGAGI. CDR3 sequence: CASSYRGGGNYGYTF. CDR3 coding DNA: TGTGCCAGCAGTTACAGGGGAGGGGGTAACTATGGCTACACCTTC.

This chain joins TRBV7-8 and TRBJ2-3; 7 bases agree with TRBD1. CDR1 is SGHVS and CDR2 is FQNEAQ in the germline V gene. The CDR3 length is 17 residues. Losses at the gene ends were 5 bases for V and 0 bases for J; bases not matched to a gene: 11. The chain's CDR3 is CASSNEDRQYSTDTQYF. CDR3 DNA: TGTGCCAGCAGCAACGAGGACAGGCAGTATAGCACAGATACGCAGTATTTT.

This clone was found once. The chain employs TRBV9 and TRBJ2-4, with 9 bases that match TRBD1. CDR1 and CDR2 (germline): SGDLS, YYNGEE. The CDR3 consists of 15 residues. The ends lost 2 bases at V and 7 bases at J; junction bases unmatched: 7. The CDR3 DNA is TGTGCCAGCAGCGTCGGCGGGACAGGGCTGAACATTCAGTACTTC. Residues: CASSVGGTGLNIQYF. Full variable domain (remainder filled in from reference TRBV9 and TRBJ2-4): DSGVTQTPKHLITATGQRVTLRCSPRSGDLSVYWYQQSLDQGLQFLIQYYNGEERAKGNILERFSAQQFPDLHSELNLSSLELGDSALYFCASSVGGTGLNIQYFGAGTRLSVL.

The rearrangement uses TRBV5-4 and TRBJ2-1; 10 bases agree with TRBD2. From germline, CDR1 is SGHNT and CDR2 YYREEE (reference sequence). Unmatched junction bases numbered 8, after V lost 2 bases and J lost 6 bases. The CDR3 totals 16 residues. CDR3 DNA sequence: TGTGCCAGCAGCTTAGGGCCTAGCGGGGGATTCAATGAGCAGTTCTTC. Its protein is CASSLGPSGGFNEQFF.

This chain connects TRBV19 to TRBJ2-1; 10 bases are shared with TRBD2. The germline gives CDR1 LNHDA, CDR2 SQIVND (reference sequence). The CDR3 spans 15 residues. Losses at the gene ends were 4 bases for V and 4 bases for J; bases not matched to a gene: 4. CDR3 sequence (DNA): TGTGCCAGTAGTACCCCTAGCGGGGGTTACAATGAGCAGTTCTTC. Its protein product is CASSTPSGGYNEQFF.

Here the CDR3 reads CASSRGLNSNQPQHF. Written as DNA, the CDR3 is TGCGCCAGCAGCCGAGGGCTCAATAGCAATCAGCCCCAGCATTTT. The genes are TRBV10-2 and TRBJ1-5; D ambiguous. Trimming pared 6 bases from V and 0 bases from J, leaving 12 bases between. The germline CDR1 and CDR2 sequences are WSHSY and SAAADI. This CDR3 is 15 amino acids long.

The V and J genes are TRBV9 and TRBJ1-4, with D perhaps matching TRBD1 (5 bases). The germline V gene has CDR1 SGDLS and CDR2 YYNGEE. V lost 3 bases to trimming and J lost 3 bases, with 9 bases between them. This CDR3 contains 14 residues. The CDR3 protein is CASSGGGANEKLFF. The CDR3 DNA is TGTGCCAGCAGCGGCGGGGGGGCTAATGAAAAACTGTTTTTT.

The gene calls are TRBV7-6 and TRBJ1-1; no definite D call. The CDR3 length is 15 residues. Germline-derived CDR1 and CDR2 are SGHVS and FNYEAQ. Trimming cost V 2 bases and J 5 bases, with 15 bases left between them. The CDR3 DNA sequence: TGTGCCAGCAGCTTATTAAAAGGGCCGGGGACTGAAGCTTTCTTT. Residues: CASSLLKGPGTEAFF.

This rearrangement joins TRBV7-9 to TRBJ2-3; the match to TRBD1 covers 8 bases. Looked up from germline, CDR1 is SEHNR and CDR2 is FQNEAQ (reference sequence). J gave up 1 base and V 6 bases, and 12 bases lay outside the gene matches. There are 17 residues in the CDR3. The CDR3 loop is CASSSGQAERGTDTQYF. The CDR3 nucleotides are TGTGCCAGCAGTTCGGGACAGGCTGAAAGGGGCACAGATACGCAGTATTTT.

V is TRBV6-5 and J is TRBJ1-6; D not certain. The V end was cut by 7 bases, the J end by 7 bases, with 11 bases between. This CDR3 has 13 amino acids. CDR1 is MNHEY and CDR2 is SVGAGI in the germline V gene. The CDR3 bases are TGTGCCAGCACTATCAACGGGAATTCACCCCTCCACTTT. This gives the protein CASTINGNSPLHF.

The genes are TRBV19 and TRBJ1-1; TRBD1 might be the D (6 bases). V was cut by 4 bases and J by 4 bases, with 10 bases left in between. This CDR3 is built from 13 residues. From germline, CDR1 is LNHDA and CDR2 SQIVND (reference sequence). Written as DNA, the CDR3 is TGTGCCAGTAGTAGCTTCAGGGGCACTGAAGCTTTCTTT. This translates into CASSSFRGTEAFF. Variable domain in full (rest from reference TRBV19 and TRBJ1-1): DGGITQSPKYLFRKEGQNVTLSCEQNLNHDAMYWYRQDPGQGLRLIYYSQIVNDFQKGDIAEGYSVSREKKESFPLTVTSAQKNPTAFYLCASSSFRGTEAFFGQGTRLTVV.

This clone was seen a single time. J is TRBJ1-2 and V is TRBV5-4; unclear D gene. The V end was cut by 1 base, the J end by 3 bases, with 7 bases between. Germline CDR1 is SGHNT and CDR2 is YYREEE (reference sequence). The CDR3 consists of 13 residues. The CDR3 DNA is TGTGCCAGCAGCTTGTCTCGAGACTATGGCTACACCTTC. This translates into CASSLSRDYGYTF. The variable domain in full, with the rest retrieved from reference TRBV5-4 and TRBJ1-2, is ETGVTQSPTHLIKTRGQQVTLRCSSQSGHNTVSWYQQALGQGPQFIFQYYREEENGRGNFPPRFSGLQFPNYSSELNVNALELDDSALYLCASSLSRDYGYTFGSGTRLTVV.

The chain recombines TRBV9 with TRBJ2-3; 13 bases are a match to TRBD2. This CDR3 spans 18 amino acids. V was pared by 6 bases and J by 2 bases, with 12 bases of the junction left unmatched. CDR1 SGDLS and CDR2 YYNGEE come from the germline V gene. As DNA, the CDR3 is TGTGCCAGCACCCACCCCCTCGGACTAGCGGGGGTCACAGATACGCAGTATTTT. Translating gives CASTHPLGLAGVTDTQYF.

The chain links TRBV24-1 to TRBJ1-1, with D possibly TRBD1 on 6 matching bases. CDR3 length: 13 residues. From germline, CDR1 is KGHDR and CDR2 SFDVKD. Trimming cost V 12 bases and J 2 bases, with 15 bases left between them. The DNA of the CDR3 is TGTGCCCCCGGGAGGGGGGGAAACACTGAAGCTTTCTTT. It is translated as CAPGRGGNTEAFF.

In DNA, the CDR3 is TGTGCCAGCAGCCAAGCCCTAAACGGACTAGCGGGGGAAGAGACCCAGTACTTC. Encoded protein: CASSQALNGLAGEETQYF. V usage is TRBV3-1 (or the pseudogene TRBV3-2) and J usage is TRBJ2-5, with 13 bases that match TRBD2. Germline CDR1 is LGHDT and CDR2 is YNNKEL (reference sequence). The CDR3 is made up of 18 amino acids. V lost 1 base and J lost 3; bases outside the gene matches: 8.

The J gene is TRBJ1-5, the V gene TRBV19; TRBD1 aligns across 8 bases. Germline V gene lookup returns CDR1 LNHDA and CDR2 SQIVND (reference sequence). With V trimmed by 6 bases and J by 11 bases, 9 bases remained unmatched. The CDR3 covers 13 residues. CDR3 amino acids: CASSETGGGTQHF. As DNA, the CDR3 is TGTGCCAGTAGCGAAACAGGGGGAGGTACCCAGCATTTT.

This rearrangement joins TRBV11-2 to TRBJ2-1, with 11 bases lining up with TRBD1. Per the germline V gene, CDR1 is SGHAT and CDR2 is FQNNGV. V lost 4 bases and J lost 4; bases outside the gene matches: 9. CDR3 size: 17 residues. The DNA for the CDR3 is TGTGCCAGCAGCTCAGGACAGGGGGCTAACCTGTACAATGAGCAGTTCTTC. This encodes CASSSGQGANLYNEQFF.

The chain combines TRBV9 with TRBJ1-3; perhaps TRBD1 as D (6 bases). Trimming removed 0 bases from V and 6 bases from J, with 10 bases in between. The V gene's germline CDR1 is SGDLS and CDR2 YYNGEE. The CDR3 is 14 residues long. Here the CDR3 DNA reads TGTGCCAGCAGCGTAGGAGGGGGTATAAACACCATATATTTT. Amino acid sequence: CASSVGGGINTIYF.

CDR3 coding DNA: TGTGCCAGCAGGGGACAGGGGGATAATTCACCCCTCCACTTT. It is translated as CASRGQGDNSPLHF. The chain links TRBV27 to TRBJ1-6, with 11 bases aligning to TRBD1. J was trimmed by 5 bases and V by 6 bases; bases with no gene match: 0. This CDR3 comprises 14 residues. Germline V lookup: CDR1 MNHEY, CDR2 SMNVEV (reference sequence).

The chain joins TRBV15 to TRBJ1-4; D is undetermined. Trimming took 0 bases from V and 7 from J, leaving 12 bases between them. This CDR3 has 15 residues. In germline, CDR1 is LNHNV, CDR2 YYDKDF (reference sequence). The CDR3 sequence is CATSRDGQIAEKLFF. The CDR3 region has the DNA TGTGCCACCAGCAGAGATGGCCAGATAGCTGAAAAACTGTTTTTT.

In the case of this clone: In the same sample, other DNA sequences code for this CDR3. The chain employs TRBV18 and TRBJ1-2; 11 nucleotides agree with TRBD1. The CDR3 sequence is 13 residues long. V shed 6 bases, J shed 6 bases, and the junction held 3 bases outside the gene matches. Germline V gene data show CDR1 as KGHSH and CDR2 as LQKENI. The CDR3 protein is CASSPDRGHGYTF. CDR3 sequence (DNA): TGTGCCAGCTCTCCGGACAGGGGGCATGGCTACACCTTC. The complete variable domain, with remaining parts taken from reference TRBV18 and TRBJ1-2, reads NAGVMQNPRHLVRRRGQEARLRCSPMKGHSHVYWYRQLPEEGLKFMVYLQKENIIDESGMPKERFSAEFPKEGPSILRIQQVVRGDSAAYFCASSPDRGHGYTFGSGTRLTVV.

This chain connects TRBV4-3 to TRBJ1-2, with a tentative D call TRBD1 (6 bases). Trimming removed 0 bases at V and 5 bases at J, with 10 bases between. The CDR3 has 14 amino acids. Germline CDR1 is LGHNA and CDR2 is YSLEER. The CDR3 sequence: CASSQERGGYGYTF. CDR3 in DNA: TGCGCCAGCAGCCAAGAGAGGGGGGGTTATGGCTACACCTTC.

This clone was observed a handful of times. The V and J genes are TRBV7-2 and TRBJ1-4, with unresolved D. Trimming removed 1 base at V and 4 bases at J, with 10 bases between. CDR1 SGHTA and CDR2 FQGNSA come from the germline V gene. The CDR3 covers 15 residues. The CDR3 loop is CASSLVSGFNEKLFF. The CDR3 DNA reads as TGTGCCAGCAGCTTAGTCTCAGGTTTTAATGAAAAACTGTTTTTT.

The CDR3 spells CASSLAGPQGYGYTF. CDR3 DNA sequence: TGTGCCAGCAGCTTAGCTGGACCTCAGGGCTATGGCTACACCTTC. The chain recombines TRBV7-2 with TRBJ1-2; TRBD1 is a possible D gene (5 bases). Between the trimmed V and J ends, which lost 0 bases and 4 bases, there was a span of 12 bases. The CDR3 is made up of 15 amino acids. The germline V gene encodes CDR1 SGHTA and CDR2 FQGNSA.

This clone was seen a handful of times. The chain is built from TRBV19 and TRBJ1-5, with D unresolved. CDR3 length equals 13 residues. Trimming cost V 3 bases and J 5 bases, with 8 bases left between them. Germline V gene data show CDR1 as LNHDA and CDR2 as SQIVND (reference sequence). The CDR3 loop reads CASSIPPDQPQHF. As DNA, the CDR3 is TGTGCCAGTAGTATCCCCCCGGATCAGCCCCAGCATTTT.

This rearrangement joins TRBV29-1 to TRBJ2-1; 9 nucleotides align to TRBD1. From germline, CDR1 is SQVTM and CDR2 ANQGSEA. The J segment lost 8 bases and the V segment lost 4 bases, leaving 9 bases of the junction unmatched. The CDR3 loop spans 14 amino acids. The CDR3 region has the DNA TGCAGCGTTGCGCCGGGACAGGGTAGGGATGAGCAGTTCTTC. This sequence encodes CSVAPGQGRDEQFF.

The gene calls are TRBV7-9 and TRBJ2-1; 8 bases fit TRBD2. Trimming cost V 1 base and J 1 base; bases outside gene matches: 6. The CDR3 spans 17 residues. CDR1 and CDR2 (germline): SEHNR, FQNEAQ (reference sequence). CDR3 protein: CASSLVVAGTSYNEQFF. In DNA form, the CDR3 reads TGTGCCAGCAGCTTAGTGGTAGCGGGGACTTCCTACAATGAGCAGTTCTTC.

This clone was seen a few times. The chain couples TRBV28 to TRBJ1-6; 10 bases agree with TRBD1. V gave up 7 bases and J gave up 7 bases; unmatched junction bases: 10. From germline, CDR1 is MDHEN and CDR2 SYDVKM. The CDR3 contains 16 residues. DNA of the CDR3: TGTGCCAGCACCCCTGGGGGGGGACAGGGGAATTCACCCCTCCACTTT. It specifies CASTPGGGQGNSPLHF.

The chain employs TRBV13 and TRBJ1-3; 9 nucleotides agree with TRBD1. Germline CDR1 and CDR2: PRHDT and FYEKMQ (reference sequence). The CDR3 loop spans 16 amino acids. The V and J ends lost 6 bases and 1 base, in that order; junction bases with no gene match: 7. The CDR3 DNA reads TGTGCCAGCAGGACTACAGGGGGCGGATCTGGAAACACCATATATTTT. It translates to CASRTTGGGSGNTIYF.